This TCR beta chain was observed in a study of T cell responses to AZD1222 COVID-19 vaccine. Data came from immunoSEQ multiplex PCR; TCRdb stores just in-frame clones and leaves some out. The sample records around 70,000 clones, more than 70% being singletons. V shed 6 bases and J shed 5 bases, with 11 bases lying between them. Germline CDR1 reads MNHEY; CDR2 reads SVGAGI. The CDR3 covers 13 residues. This clone turned up a few times. The receptor comes from an adult in good health. The chain carries TRBV6-5 and TRBJ2-1; D is unclear. This sample comprised peripheral blood, obtained on day 0 of AZD1222 vaccination. CDR3 nucleotides: TGTGCCAGCAGGCCAAGTTCCCACAATGAGCAGTTCTTC. The encoded protein is CASRPSSHNEQFF.